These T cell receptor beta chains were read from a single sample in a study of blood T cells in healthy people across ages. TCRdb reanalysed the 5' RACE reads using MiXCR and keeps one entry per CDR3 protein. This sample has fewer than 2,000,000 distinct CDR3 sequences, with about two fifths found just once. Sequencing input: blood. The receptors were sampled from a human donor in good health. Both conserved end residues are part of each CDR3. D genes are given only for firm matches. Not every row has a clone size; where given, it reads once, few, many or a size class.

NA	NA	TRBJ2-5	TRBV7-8	CASSIYPGEQYF	TGTGCCAGCAGCATCTATCCGGGGGAGCAGTACTTC
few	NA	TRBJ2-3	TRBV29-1	CSVAIERTDTQYF	TGCAGCGTTGCCATTGAGAGGACAGATACGCAGTATTTT
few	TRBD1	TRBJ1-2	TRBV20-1	CSARTNVVGTGGYNYGYTF	TGCAGTGCTAGGACCAATGTAGTCGGGACAGGGGGTTATAACTATGGCTACACCTTC
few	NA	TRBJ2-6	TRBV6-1	CASSEWGLSGANVLTF	TGTGCCAGCAGTGAATGGGGTCTCTCTGGGGCCAACGTCCTGACTTTC
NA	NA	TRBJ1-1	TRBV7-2	CASSSVDVNTEAFF	TGTGCCAGCAGCTCCGTCGACGTGAACACTGAAGCTTTCTTT
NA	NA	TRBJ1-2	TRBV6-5	CASSYLAEGAGGYTF	TGTGCCAGCAGTTACCTCGCGGAGGGAGCTGGTGGCTACACCTTC
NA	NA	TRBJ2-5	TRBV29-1	CSVERIGETQYF	TGCAGCGTTGAAAGGATTGGGGAGACCCAGTACTTC
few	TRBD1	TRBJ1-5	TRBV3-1	CASSPTGPLNQPQHF	TGTGCCAGCAGCCCGACAGGGCCGCTTAATCAGCCCCAGCATTTT
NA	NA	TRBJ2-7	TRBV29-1	CSVELGEEQYF	TGCAGCGTTGAGTTAGGGGAAGAGCAGTACTTC
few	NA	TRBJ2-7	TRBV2	CASNGYEQYF	TGTGCCAGCAATGGTTACGAGCAGTACTTC
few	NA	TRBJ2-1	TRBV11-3	CASSPKQGQASNEQFF	TGTGCCAGCAGCCCGAAACAGGGACAAGCGTCCAATGAGCAGTTCTTC
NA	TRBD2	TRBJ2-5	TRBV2	CASSGLAGRNEQYF	TGTGCCAGCAGTGGTCTAGCGGGGCGGAATGAGCAGTACTTC
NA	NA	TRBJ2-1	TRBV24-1	CATRRELNSEQFF	TGTGCCACCCGTCGGGAGCTCAACAGTGAGCAGTTCTTC
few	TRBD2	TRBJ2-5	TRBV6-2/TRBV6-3	CASSQTSILVEETQYF	TGTGCCAGCAGTCAGACTAGCATCTTGGTTGAAGAGACCCAGTACTTC
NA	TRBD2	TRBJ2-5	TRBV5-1	CASSLAQSGGRGGTQYF	TGCGCCAGCAGCTTGGCCCAGAGCGGGGGGCGCGGTGGGACCCAGTACTTC
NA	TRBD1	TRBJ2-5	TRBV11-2	CASRLGTGEETRYF	TGTGCCAGCAGGCTAGGGACAGGGGAAGAGACCCGGTACTTC
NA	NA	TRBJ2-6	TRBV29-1	CSVNEGPGANVLTF	TGCAGCGTTAATGAGGGGCCTGGGGCCAACGTCCTGACTTTC
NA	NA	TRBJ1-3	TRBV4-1	CASSQDIRFGNIIYF	TGCGCCAGCAGCCAAGATATCCGCTTTGGAAACATCATATATTTT
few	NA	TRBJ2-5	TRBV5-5	CASSLSPIQETQYF	TGTGCCAGCAGCTTGTCCCCCATCCAAGAGACCCAGTACTTC
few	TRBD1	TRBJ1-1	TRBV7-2	CASSLGGGLEAFF	TGTGCCAGCAGCTTAGGAGGGGGCCTTGAAGCTTTCTTT
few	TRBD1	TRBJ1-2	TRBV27	CASSTLQGAYGYTF	TGTGCCAGCAGTACTTTGCAGGGGGCCTATGGCTACACCTTC
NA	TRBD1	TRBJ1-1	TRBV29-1	CSVQTNRGSEAFF	TGCAGCGTACAAACAAACAGGGGGTCTGAAGCTTTCTTT
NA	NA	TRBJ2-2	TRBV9	CASSGGRASGELFF	TGTGCCAGCAGCGGAGGCAGGGCGTCCGGGGAGCTGTTTTTT
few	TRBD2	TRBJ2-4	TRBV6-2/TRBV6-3	CASSSQTSGEYSAKNIQYF	TGTGCCAGCAGCTCCCAGACTAGCGGGGAATACTCGGCCAAAAACATTCAGTACTTC
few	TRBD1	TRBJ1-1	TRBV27	CASSLYWTGVPEAFF	TGTGCCAGCAGTTTATATTGGACAGGGGTCCCTGAAGCTTTCTTT
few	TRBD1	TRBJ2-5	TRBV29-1	CSVVLGQGARETQYF	TGCAGCGTTGTTTTGGGACAGGGGGCCAGGGAGACCCAGTACTTC
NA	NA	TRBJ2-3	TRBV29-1	CSVEERTETQYF	TGCAGCGTTGAAGAACGGACAGAGACGCAGTATTTT
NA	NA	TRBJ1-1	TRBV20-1	CSARGGGVSTEAFF	TGCAGTGCCCGGGGTGGAGGGGTGAGCACTGAAGCTTTCTTT
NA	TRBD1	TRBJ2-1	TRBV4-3	CASSQEDRDGDNEQFF	TGCGCCAGCAGCCAAGAAGACAGGGACGGGGACAATGAGCAGTTCTTC
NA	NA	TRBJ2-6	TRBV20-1	CSAASGANVRTF	TGCAGTGCTGCCTCTGGGGCCAACGTCCGGACTTTC
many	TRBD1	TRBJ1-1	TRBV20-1	CSASPRGLDTEAFF	TGCAGTGCTAGCCCGAGGGGGCTGGACACTGAAGCTTTCTTT
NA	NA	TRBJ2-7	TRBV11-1	CASSLGLMDSYEQYF	TGTGCCAGCAGCTTGGGGCTAATGGACTCCTACGAGCAGTACTTC
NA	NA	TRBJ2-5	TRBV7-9	CASSLVVRTGKETQYF	TGTGCCAGCAGCTTAGTGGTCCGCACAGGGAAAGAGACCCAGTACTTC